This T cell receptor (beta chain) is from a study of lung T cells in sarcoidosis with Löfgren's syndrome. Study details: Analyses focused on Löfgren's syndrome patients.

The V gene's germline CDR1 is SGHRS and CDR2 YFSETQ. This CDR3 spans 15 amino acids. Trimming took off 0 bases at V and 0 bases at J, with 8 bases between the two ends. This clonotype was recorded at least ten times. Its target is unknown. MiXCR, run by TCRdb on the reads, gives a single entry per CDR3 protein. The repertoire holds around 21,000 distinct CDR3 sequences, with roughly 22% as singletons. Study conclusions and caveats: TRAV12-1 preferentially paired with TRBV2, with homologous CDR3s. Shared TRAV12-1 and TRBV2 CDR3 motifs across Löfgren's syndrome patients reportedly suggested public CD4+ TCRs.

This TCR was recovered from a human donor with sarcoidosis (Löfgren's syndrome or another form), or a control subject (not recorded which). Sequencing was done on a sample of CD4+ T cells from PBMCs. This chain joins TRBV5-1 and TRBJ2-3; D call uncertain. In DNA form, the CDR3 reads TGCGCCAGCAGCTTGGACAGCCTCAGCACAGATACGCAGTATTTT. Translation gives CASSLDSLSTDTQYF.